Each of the 25 T cell receptor beta chains below was sequenced from the same sample in a study of shared clonotypes between healthy human individuals (dated by TCRdb to the early 2020s). Libraries were built with the immunoSEQ multiplex PCR assay. The table was pulled from immuneACCESS by TCRdb, which kept in-frame rearrangements only. Such tables lose some clones; where checked, under half of the loss comes from unresolved V genes, and the rest has no known cause. This sample lists around 600,000 clones; 85% to 95% were detected once. Of the sample, 0.11% falls within the top ten clones. CD8 naive samples were CD45RO-negative cells positively selected for CCR7, giving a CD45RA+CCR7+ population that excluded TemRA cells. What was sequenced was naive CD8+ T cells sorted from blood. The cell subset or site label, as the study defines it: CD45RA+CCR7+. Receptors originate from a woman aged 30 to 39 in good health.

The chain joins TRBV13 to TRBJ2-3; D gene ambiguous. Trimming pared 7 bases from V and 4 bases from J, leaving 15 bases between. CDR3 length: 14 amino acids. Germline-derived CDR1 and CDR2 are PRHDT and FYEKMQ (reference sequence). The CDR3 DNA reads as TGTGCCAGCATGAACCTAGGCGGCCCAGATACGCAGTATTTT. Protein product: CASMNLGGPDTQYF.

The CDR3 DNA sequence: TGTGCCAGCAGCTTCGACAGGGGACTAGACTACAATGAGCAGTTCTTC. Protein product: CASSFDRGLDYNEQFF. This chain joins TRBV7-9 and TRBJ2-1; the D call may be TRBD1 or TRBD2 (8 bases each). The V end was cut by 3 bases, the J end by 3 bases, with 15 bases between. CDR3 length equals 16 residues. Per germline, CDR1 SEHNR and CDR2 FQNEAQ (reference sequence).

This clone was detected a few times. This chain links TRBV30 with TRBJ2-1; 8 nucleotides agree with TRBD2. Germline CDR1 reads GTSNPN; CDR2 reads SVGIG (reference sequence). Unmatched junction bases numbered 5, after V lost 7 bases and J lost 0 bases. CDR3 length equals 14 residues. The CDR3: CASTGGGSYNEQFF. In DNA, the CDR3 is TGTGCCTCCACGGGAGGGGGCTCCTACAATGAGCAGTTCTTC.

This clone came up once. This sequence joins TRBV27 and TRBJ1-1, with D perhaps TRBD1 (5 bases). The germline V gene encodes CDR1 MNHEY and CDR2 SMNVEV (reference sequence). The CDR3 is made up of 14 amino acids. With 6 bases removed from V and 1 base from J, the gap between germline ends came to 12 bases. The CDR3 sequence: CASRTQVGNTEAFF. The CDR3 DNA reads TGTGCCAGCAGAACACAGGTCGGGAACACTGAAGCTTTCTTT.

The chain couples TRBV10-1 to TRBJ2-5; 8 bases are a match to TRBD2. Germline V gene sequence: CDR1 WNHNN, CDR2 SYGVQD (reference sequence). This CDR3 is 14 amino acids long. V dropped 10 bases and J dropped 5; count of bases not matched to a gene: 12. CDR3 residues: CATDSSGSNETQYF. The CDR3 region has the DNA TGCGCCACCGACTCGAGCGGGAGTAATGAGACCCAGTACTTC.

This rearrangement joins TRBV4-1 to TRBJ2-5; D might be TRBD1 (5 bases). The last part of the DNA fits TRBJ2-7 better; the J call may be wrong. The CDR3 has 15 amino acids. Germline CDR1 and CDR2: MGHRA and YSYEKL. The CDR3 sequence: CASGEGAPASYEQYF. The CDR3 bases are TGCGCCAGCGGTGAAGGGGCACCGGCCTCCTACGAGCAGTACTTC.

This chain connects TRBV11-2 to TRBJ1-4; D is unclear. V lost 6 bases to trimming and J lost 8 bases, with 10 bases between them. The CDR3 covers 12 residues. Germline V gene data show CDR1 as SGHAT and CDR2 as FQNNGV. CDR3 in amino acids: CASSQTGEKLFF. CDR3 bases: TGTGCCAGCAGTCAGACTGGCGAAAAACTGTTTTTT. Combining the CDR3 with reference TRBV11-2 and TRBJ1-4 gives the whole variable domain EAGVAQSPRYKIIEKRQSVAFWCNPISGHATLYWYQQILGQGPKLLIQFQNNGVVDDSQLPKDRFSAERLKGVDSTLKIQPAKLEDSAVYLCASSQTGEKLFFGSGTQLSVL.

The chain employs TRBV28 and TRBJ2-7, with 7 bases aligning to TRBD2. Germline V gives CDR1 MDHEN, CDR2 SYDVKM. V gave up 3 bases and J gave up 4 bases; unmatched junction bases: 6. The CDR3 is made up of 14 amino acids. Written as DNA, the CDR3 is TGTGCCAGCAGTTTTCAAGGGAGGGCTTACGAGCAGTACTTC. Translating it yields CASSFQGRAYEQYF.

The chain is built from TRBV5-6 and TRBJ2-2, with D hard to call. Trimming took off 3 bases at V and 1 base at J, with 7 bases between the two ends. This CDR3 contains 14 residues. The germline gives CDR1 SGHDT, CDR2 YYEEEE. This CDR3 is CASSSDKNTGELFF. The CDR3 region has the DNA TGTGCCAGCAGCTCTGACAAGAACACCGGGGAGCTGTTTTTT.

This clone was observed a single time. The chain recombines TRBV29-1 with TRBJ2-1; D unresolved. Germline assignment: CDR1 SQVTM and CDR2 ANQGSEA. The CDR3 totals 14 residues. Trimming stripped 0 bases from V and 6 bases from J, with 12 bases between. This chain's CDR3 is CSVEDLGLSNEQFF. For the CDR3, the DNA is TGCAGCGTTGAAGATCTCGGGTTGAGCAATGAGCAGTTCTTC.

This clone has a single count. The gene calls are TRBV6-5 and TRBJ1-2; 7 nucleotides align to TRBD1. V dropped 2 bases and J dropped 8; count of bases not matched to a gene: 8. Germline V gives CDR1 MNHEY, CDR2 SVGAGI. CDR3 size: 14 residues. The CDR3 nucleotides read TGTGCCAGCAGTTACAGTGGGACAGCCCACGGCTACACCTTC. It translates to CASSYSGTAHGYTF.

This chain uses TRBV30 with TRBJ2-5; D call uncertain. Germline CDR1 reads GTSNPN; CDR2 reads SVGIG (reference sequence). The CDR3 is made up of 14 amino acids. V shed 1 base and J shed 5 bases, with 14 bases lying between them. The CDR3 loop is CAWSEGSFPETQYF. The CDR3 region has the DNA TGTGCCTGGAGTGAAGGCTCCTTCCCCGAGACCCAGTACTTC.

This chain connects TRBV7-9 to TRBJ2-1; a weak D match, TRBD1 (6 bases). Germline V gives CDR1 SEHNR, CDR2 FQNEAQ (reference sequence). The CDR3 contains 11 residues. Trimming cost V 7 bases and J 5 bases, with 6 bases left between them. The CDR3 reads CASNRDNEQFF. The DNA of the CDR3 is TGTGCCAGCAACAGGGACAATGAGCAGTTCTTC.

The gene calls are TRBV7-2 and TRBJ1-2, with D possibly matching TRBD1 (5 bases). The V gene lost 2 bases and the J gene lost 5 bases, with 15 bases spanning the gap. From germline, CDR1 is SGHTA and CDR2 FQGNSA. The CDR3 has 15 residues. CDR3 protein: CASSLLQVGWYGYTF. The DNA for the CDR3 is TGTGCCAGCAGCTTATTACAGGTTGGATGGTATGGCTACACCTTC.

The genes are TRBV11-2 and TRBJ2-7, with 13 bases that match TRBD2. This CDR3 has 15 amino acids. Germline V CDR1 and CDR2: SGHAT, FQNNGV. The J segment lost 5 bases and the V segment lost 4 bases, leaving 5 bases of the junction unmatched. CDR3 sequence (DNA): TGTGCCAGCAGCTCACTAGCGGGAGGGCCCAACGAGCAGTACTTC. As protein: CASSSLAGGPNEQYF.

The chain links TRBV28 to TRBJ1-5; D ambiguous. The CDR3 covers 13 residues. Trimming left V 5 bases short and J 7 bases short, with 12 bases between. Germline V gives CDR1 MDHEN, CDR2 SYDVKM. CDR3 nucleotides: TGTGCCAGCAGTCCTCTATCGCCGCAGCCCCAGCATTTT. Translating gives CASSPLSPQPQHF.

This sequence joins TRBV7-9 and TRBJ1-2; the match to TRBD1 covers 7 bases. This CDR3 is built from 14 residues. With V trimmed by 3 bases and J by 6 bases, 7 bases remained unmatched. The germline gives CDR1 SEHNR, CDR2 FQNEAQ (reference sequence). This chain's CDR3 is CASSLGDRVDGYTF. In DNA, the CDR3 is TGTGCCAGCAGCTTGGGTGACAGGGTGGATGGCTACACCTTC. The complete variable domain, with remaining parts taken from reference TRBV7-9 and TRBJ1-2, reads DTGVSQNPRHKITKRGQNVTFRCDPISEHNRLYWYRQTLGQGPEFLTYFQNEAQLEKSRLLSDRFSAERPKGSFSTLEIQRTEQGDSAMYLCASSLGDRVDGYTFGSGTRLTVV.

The CDR3 here is CASSLRGFEGYTF. The CDR3 nucleotides read TGTGCCAGCAGCCTCAGGGGTTTTGAGGGCTACACCTTC. This chain links TRBV11-1 with TRBJ1-2, with TRBD1 as a possible D gene (6 bases). Deletions cut 5 bases from V and 8 bases from J, with 15 bases between. The CDR3 is made up of 13 amino acids. Germline V gives CDR1 SGHAT, CDR2 FQDESV (reference sequence).

The genes are TRBV7-9 and TRBJ2-1; TRBD2 agrees at 8 bases. J lost 10 bases, V lost 1 base, and 3 bases had no gene match. Looked up from germline, CDR1 is SEHNR and CDR2 is FQNEAQ (reference sequence). The CDR3 consists of 13 residues. CDR3 region: CASSLVGGREQFF. CDR3 nucleotides: TGTGCCAGCAGCTTAGTCGGCGGGAGGGAGCAGTTCTTC.

The chain recombines TRBV7-6 with TRBJ2-3, with D perhaps matching TRBD2 (5 bases). Germline V gives CDR1 SGHVS, CDR2 FNYEAQ. V lost 4 bases and J lost 0, with 11 bases in between. This CDR3 is 15 amino acids long. The CDR3 loop is CASSSISASTDTQYF. The DNA of the CDR3 is TGTGCCAGCAGCTCAATTAGCGCAAGCACAGATACGCAGTATTTT.

The chain couples TRBV5-4 to TRBJ2-7; the match to TRBD1 covers 11 bases. Germline lookup yields CDR1 SGHNT and CDR2 YYREEE (reference sequence). With 1 base clipped from V and 3 bases from J, the junction kept 12 bases outside the gene matches. The CDR3 has 18 residues. CDR3 in amino acids: CASSLSRTGGTPNYEQYF. The CDR3 bases are TGTGCCAGCAGCTTGAGCCGGACAGGGGGCACCCCAAACTACGAGCAGTACTTC.

This rearrangement joins TRBV5-5 to TRBJ2-7; no reliable D call. V was clipped by 0 bases and J by 7 bases, with 11 bases between them. The germline V gene has CDR1 SGHKS and CDR2 YYEKEE (reference sequence). The CDR3 loop spans 13 amino acids. The CDR3 coding sequence is TGTGCCAGCAGCTTGGATCCCGGTTGGGAGCAGTACTTC. Translating it yields CASSLDPGWEQYF.

This clone was counted between two and nine times. Other nucleotide sequences from this sample produce the same CDR3. The V call is TRBV19, the J call TRBJ2-7; the match to TRBD1 covers 11 bases. Germline CDR1 LNHDA, CDR2 SQIVND (reference sequence). There are 14 residues in the CDR3. V dropped 5 bases and J dropped 4; count of bases not matched to a gene: 4. The CDR3, as DNA: TGTGCCAGTAGTCGCGGACAGGGGGCTTACGAGCAGTACTTC. Its translation is CASSRGQGAYEQYF.

The rearrangement joins TRBV27 to TRBJ2-7, with 10 bases lining up with TRBD2. Germline V gives CDR1 MNHEY, CDR2 SMNVEV (reference sequence). The V gene end was trimmed by 5 bases and the J gene end by 3 bases; junction bases not matched to a gene: 7. The CDR3 loop spans 15 amino acids. The CDR3 region has the DNA TGTGCCAGCAGTCCCGGACTAGCGGCAAACTACGAGCAGTACTTC. Residues: CASSPGLAANYEQYF.

This clone was recorded a few times. Other DNA sequences of this sample code for an identical CDR3. V and J are TRBV9 and TRBJ1-1, with no clear D. Deletions cut 0 bases from V and 4 bases from J, with 7 bases between. This CDR3 is 13 amino acids long. The germline CDR1 and CDR2 sequences are SGDLS and YYNGEE. The CDR3 sequence: CASSVDGSTEAFF. CDR3 nucleotide sequence: TGTGCCAGCAGCGTAGACGGGTCCACTGAAGCTTTCTTT.